Below are 2 T cell receptor beta chains sequenced from a single sample in a study of beta chain features in type 1 diabetes. The antigens these receptors bind are not known. Study-wide findings and caveats: Type 1 diabetes patients had TCRB CDR3s that were shorter (moderately but significantly so) in all four CD4+ subsets.

Expressed TCRB transcripts were sequenced, since all the RNA that had been isolated was reverse transcribed. Measured with immunoSEQ multiplex PCR; TCRdb has only the in-frame clones, and not every one. The profile shows 640,000 or so clones, about an eighth of them singletons. The sample taken for sequencing was naive CD4+ T cells from blood. The receptors shown here come from a young man with type 1 diabetes.

The rearrangement links TRBV29-1 to TRBJ2-1; maybe TRBD1 (5 bases). The germline gives CDR1 SQVTM, CDR2 ANQGSEA. V lost 0 bases to trimming and J lost 3 bases, with 9 bases between them. This CDR3 has 14 residues. The DNA of the CDR3 is TGCAGCGTTGAAGATGGGGCCTACTACAATGAGCAGTTCTTC. It translates to CSVEDGAYYNEQFF.

This clone came up a few times. This sequence joins TRBV7-9 and TRBJ1-2, with D perhaps TRBD1 (6 bases). The germline V gene has CDR1 SEHNR and CDR2 FQNEAQ (reference sequence). The CDR3 has 13 residues. Trimming took 1 base from V and 5 from J, leaving 8 bases between them. The CDR3 nucleotides read TGTGCCAGCAGCTTAGAGGGACATTATGGCTACACCTTC. This translates into CASSLEGHYGYTF.